This is a list of T cell receptor beta chains from one sample in a study of vaccination effects on CD4 cells after COVID-19. Some clones are missing from TCRdb's copy, which holds only in-frame ones; the method was immunoSEQ multiplex PCR. The table has about 66,000 clones, 72% seen once. What these receptors recognize is not known. This specimen was CD4+ T cells from PBMCs cultured without peptide, taken before COVID-19 vaccination. These receptors came from a human donor who had a prior SARS-CoV-2 infection. CDR3s include the opening cysteine and the closing phenylalanine or tryptophan. D genes are given only for firm matches. Not all rows give a size; the values are once, few, many and, for expanded clones, a class.

V gene,J gene,clone size,D gene,CDR3 DNA,CDR3 protein
TRBV3-1/TRBV3-2,TRBJ1-6,-,-,TGTGCCAGCAGCCTTCGACTGAATTCACCCCTCCACTTT,CASSLRLNSPLHF
TRBV19,TRBJ1-2,few,-,TGTGCCAGTAGTCCCGGGGCAGCCCCTACTAATGGCTACACCTTC,CASSPGAAPTNGYTF
TRBV28,TRBJ2-7,-,TRBD2,TGTGCCAGCAGTTTCGGGGGGTACTACGAGCAGTACTTC,CASSFGGYYEQYF
TRBV20-1,TRBJ1-1,-,-,TGCAGTGCTAGTCGTGCGAATATGAACACTGAAGCTTTCTTT,CSASRANMNTEAFF
TRBV9,TRBJ2-2,-,TRBD2,TGTGCCAGCAGCGTAGGGGGACTAGCGGCTAACACCGGGGAGCTGTTTTTT,CASSVGGLAANTGELFF
TRBV5-1,TRBJ1-1,-,-,TGCGCCAGCAAACCCGCCTCCATGAACACTGAAGCTTTCTTT,CASKPASMNTEAFF
TRBV18,TRBJ2-1,few,TRBD2,TGTGCCAGCTCGCACGGGCTAGCGGGATACAATGAGCAGTTCTTC,CASSHGLAGYNEQFF
TRBV7-9,TRBJ2-2,-,TRBD1,TGTGCCAGCAGCTTCGGGACAGGGAACACCGGGGAGCTGTTTTTT,CASSFGTGNTGELFF
TRBV7-3,TRBJ2-2,-,TRBD1,TGTGCCAGCAGCCTAGATCCGGGACAGGGATATACCGGGGAGCTGTTTTTT,CASSLDPGQGYTGELFF
TRBV18,TRBJ1-3,-,-,TGTGCCAGCTCACCAGCTGGCCTCTCTGGAAACACCATATATTTT,CASSPAGLSGNTIYF
TRBV3-1/TRBV3-2,TRBJ2-1,-,-,TGTGCCAGCAGCCCCTCCGGCAGCTCCTACAATGAGCAGTTCTTC,CASSPSGSSYNEQFF
TRBV5-1,TRBJ2-4,-,TRBD1,TGCGCCAGCAGCTTCCCCACAAACGCCCGGGACAGCCAAAAGTACTTC,CASSFPTNARDSQKYF
TRBV20-1,TRBJ1-3,-,-,TGCAGTGCTAGTAAGGTTATCTCTGGAAACACCATATATTTT,CSASKVISGNTIYF
TRBV11-3,TRBJ1-4,-,-,TGTGCCAGCAGCAGAGGGGGGGGCTTGGGAGAAAAACTGTTTTTT,CASSRGGGLGEKLFF
TRBV5-6,TRBJ1-4,-,TRBD1,TGTGCCAGCAGTCGGACAGGGGGGGGTGAAAAACTGTTTTTT,CASSRTGGGEKLFF
TRBV14,TRBJ2-5,-,-,TGTGCCAGCAGCCAAGGCTGGGAGACCCAGTACTTC,CASSQGWETQYF
TRBV13,TRBJ1-3,-,-,TGTGCCAGCAGCTTAGGCACAAGTGGAAACACCATATATTTT,CASSLGTSGNTIYF
TRBV9,TRBJ1-4,few,-,TGTGCCAGCAGCGTATTAGGGCTTACTAATGAAAAACTGTTTTTT,CASSVLGLTNEKLFF
TRBV7-6,TRBJ2-1,once,-,TGTGCCAGCAGCTACCCCAGGGACGGACTCGCTTCTGAGCAGTTCTTC,CASSYPRDGLASEQFF
TRBV5-1,TRBJ2-2,-,TRBD2,TGCGCCAGCAGCTTGGGGAGCGGGAGTGAACAGGACACCGGGGAGCTGTTTTTT,CASSLGSGSEQDTGELFF
TRBV10-3,TRBJ1-2,once,TRBD1,TGTGCCATCAGACCGGGACAGGAGAACTATGGCTACACCTTC,CAIRPGQENYGYTF
TRBV2,TRBJ2-7,-,-,TGTGCCAGCAGTTGGGAGTCCTACGAGCAGTACTTC,CASSWESYEQYF
TRBV4-2,TRBJ2-3,once,-,TGTGCCAGCAGCCACAATAAAACGTCACTAGCAGAACCTAGCACAGATACGCAGTATTTT,CASSHNKTSLAEPSTDTQYF
TRBV11-3,TRBJ1-2,few,-,TGTGCCAGCAGCTTATTGAACTATGGCTACACCTTC,CASSLLNYGYTF
TRBV14,TRBJ2-3,few,-,TGTGCCAGCAGCCAAGATCGGGGTTGGGGTGGCACAGATACGCAGTATTTT,CASSQDRGWGGTDTQYF
TRBV18,TRBJ2-7,-,TRBD2,TGTGCCAGCTCACCTGGGGGGGTGATTGACTACGAGCAGTACTTC,CASSPGGVIDYEQYF
TRBV7-6,TRBJ2-5,-,-,TGTGCCAGCAGCTTATATGAGGGGGGGCAAGAGACCCAGTACTTC,CASSLYEGGQETQYF
TRBV9,TRBJ2-5,-,-,TGTGCCAGCAGCCTCGGCAGGGAAGAGACCCAGTACTTC,CASSLGREETQYF
TRBV12-3/TRBV12-4,TRBJ2-5,-,-,TGTGCCAGCAGTTTACGGCTAGTAGAGACCCAGTACTTC,CASSLRLVETQYF
TRBV21-1,TRBJ1-5,once,-,TGTGCCAGCAGCAAAGGGGGGGTTGGTAGCAATCAGCCCCAGCATTTT,CASSKGGVGSNQPQHF
TRBV5-1,TRBJ2-7,-,-,TGCGCCAGCAGCTCTGGGGGTAGGGACGGTACCTACGAGCAGTACTTC,CASSSGGRDGTYEQYF
TRBV21-1,TRBJ2-7,-,-,TGTGCCAGCAGCAAGGGTCGGGGGATGACCTACGAGCAGTACTTC,CASSKGRGMTYEQYF
TRBV11-3,TRBJ2-3,-,-,TGTGCCAGCAGCTTAGGGCCTGAAAGCACAGATACGCAGTATTTT,CASSLGPESTDTQYF
TRBV7-2,TRBJ1-2,once,-,TGTGCCAGCAGCTTAGTCCAGGGTTATGGCTACACCTTC,CASSLVQGYGYTF
TRBV28,TRBJ2-7,-,-,TGTGCCAGCAGTCCATCCTACGACAGCTACGAGCAGTACTTC,CASSPSYDSYEQYF
TRBV11-1,TRBJ1-1,-,-,TGTGCCAGCAGCCCTAGGGCGGCGGCTGAAGCTTTCTTT,CASSPRAAAEAFF
TRBV11-1,TRBJ1-2,few,-,TGTGCCAGCAGCTTAGTACAGGCCGGTGGCTACACCTTC,CASSLVQAGGYTF
TRBV2,TRBJ1-5,-,-,TGTGCCAGCAGTGTAGCGGGGACGGGTCAGCCCCAGCATTTT,CASSVAGTGQPQHF
TRBV3-1/TRBV3-2,TRBJ2-1,medium-sized,TRBD2,TGTGCCACCAATCCAGGAGTGAGCGGGAGGGGGCAGTTCTTC,CATNPGVSGRGQFF
TRBV6-5,TRBJ2-1,-,-,TGTGCCAGCAGACCTACCGACAGACATAACAATGAGCAGTTCTTC,CASRPTDRHNNEQFF
TRBV7-9,TRBJ1-6,few,-,TGTGCCAGCAGCTTGTACGATTCACCCCTCCACTTT,CASSLYDSPLHF
TRBV27,TRBJ2-2,-,-,TGTGCCAGCAGTTCTCAGGTCCCCGGGGAGCTGTTTTTT,CASSSQVPGELFF
TRBV18,TRBJ2-7,-,-,TGTGCCAGCTCACCGAAACAGGAGCTCCTCTACGAGCAGTACTTC,CASSPKQELLYEQYF
TRBV29-1,TRBJ2-7,-,-,TGCAGCGCCCGGAAATTGGGGTCCTACGAGCAGTACTTC,CSARKLGSYEQYF
TRBV5-1,TRBJ2-1,-,TRBD2,TGCGCCAGCAGCTTGGCTAGCGGGAGATGGTACAATGAGCAGTTCTTC,CASSLASGRWYNEQFF
TRBV5-4,TRBJ2-5,-,TRBD2,TGTGCCAGCAGCTTAAGCCCCGGGACTAGCGGAGAGACCCAGTACTTC,CASSLSPGTSGETQYF
TRBV19,TRBJ2-5,-,TRBD2,TGTGCCAGTAGTATAGATCGGACTAGCGGGAGTATAGAGACCCAGTACTTC,CASSIDRTSGSIETQYF
TRBV2,TRBJ1-5,-,-,TGTGCCAGCAGTGAAACTGTCGGTTTGCCCCAGCATTTT,CASSETVGLPQHF
TRBV18,TRBJ2-7,-,-,TGTGCCAGCTCACCACCTGAGGATTCCTACGAGCAGTACTTC,CASSPPEDSYEQYF